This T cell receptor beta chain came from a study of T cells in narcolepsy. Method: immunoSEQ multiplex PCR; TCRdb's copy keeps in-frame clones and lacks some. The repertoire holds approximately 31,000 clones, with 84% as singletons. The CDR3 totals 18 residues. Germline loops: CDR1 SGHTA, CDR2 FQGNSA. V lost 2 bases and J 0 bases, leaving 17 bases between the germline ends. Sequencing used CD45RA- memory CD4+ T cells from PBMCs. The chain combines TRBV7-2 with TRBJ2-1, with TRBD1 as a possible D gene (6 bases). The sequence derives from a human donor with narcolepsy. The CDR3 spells CASSLTPTGMGSYNEQFF. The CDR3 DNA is TGTGCCAGCAGCTTAACCCCAACAGGGATGGGCTCCTACAATGAGCAGTTCTTC. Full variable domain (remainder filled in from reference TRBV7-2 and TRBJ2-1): GAGVSQSPSNKVTEKGKDVELRCDPISGHTALYWYRQSLGQGLEFLIYFQGNSAPDKSGLPSDRFSAERTGGSVSTLTIQRTQQEDSAVYLCASSLTPTGMGSYNEQFFGPGTRLTVL.